This T cell receptor beta chain derives from a study of T cell repertoires in cytomegalovirus infection. TCRdb re-derived calls from the reads in MiXCR, one entry per CDR3 protein. Found here are about 69,000 distinct CDR3 sequences, about 26% of them singletons; the top ten hold 45% to 75%. This clonotype was seen only a few times. Its matching antigen is unknown. The CDR3 covers 14 residues. Germline loops: CDR1 MNHEY, CDR2 SMNVEV (reference sequence). The V and J ends lost 6 bases and 9 bases respectively, with 15 bases between them. The TCR originated in a human donor in good health (CMV status not recorded). Some clones in this sample may be carry-over from other donors' samples. The gene calls are TRBV27 and TRBJ1-6; D gene uncertain. The specimen comprised CD8+ T cells from cultured PBMCs, sampled from culture after CMV antigen stimulation. The CDR3 region has the DNA TGTGCCAGCAGACCGGGTCCGCGGGGTTCACCCCTCCACTTT. As protein: CASRPGPRGSPLHF.